Following are 2 T cell receptor beta chains from one sample sequenced in a study of spatial heterogeneity in lung cancer. TCRdb reprocessed the 5' RACE reads via MiXCR and lists one record per CDR3 protein. The sample has 25,000 to 35,000 distinct CDR3 sequences, about 9.4% seen once. The time point is: blood at routine non-recurrence follow-up after resection. The specimen was PBMCs, collected at follow-up. Source of these receptors: a female donor with early-stage non-small cell lung cancer.

This clonotype showed up many times. The rearrangement links TRBV12-3 or TRBV12-4 to TRBJ1-6; D is ambiguous. The CDR3 is 14 residues long. Trimming removed 2 bases at V and 5 bases at J, with 7 bases between. The CDR3 bases are TGTGCCAGCAGTTTAACCAGAGATAATTCACCCCTCCACTTT. Its translation: CASSLTRDNSPLHF.

The table lists this clonotype with many counts. The genes are TRBV23-1 and TRBJ2-7; D might be TRBD1 (6 bases). TRBV23-1 is an ORF for which the function is uncertain. This CDR3 region has 15 residues. V lost 4 bases, J lost 2 bases, and 15 bases lay in between. The CDR3 DNA reads as TGCGCCAGCAGTCCTCCGGGACAACTACCCTACGAGCAGTACTTC. Protein product: CASSPPGQLPYEQYF.